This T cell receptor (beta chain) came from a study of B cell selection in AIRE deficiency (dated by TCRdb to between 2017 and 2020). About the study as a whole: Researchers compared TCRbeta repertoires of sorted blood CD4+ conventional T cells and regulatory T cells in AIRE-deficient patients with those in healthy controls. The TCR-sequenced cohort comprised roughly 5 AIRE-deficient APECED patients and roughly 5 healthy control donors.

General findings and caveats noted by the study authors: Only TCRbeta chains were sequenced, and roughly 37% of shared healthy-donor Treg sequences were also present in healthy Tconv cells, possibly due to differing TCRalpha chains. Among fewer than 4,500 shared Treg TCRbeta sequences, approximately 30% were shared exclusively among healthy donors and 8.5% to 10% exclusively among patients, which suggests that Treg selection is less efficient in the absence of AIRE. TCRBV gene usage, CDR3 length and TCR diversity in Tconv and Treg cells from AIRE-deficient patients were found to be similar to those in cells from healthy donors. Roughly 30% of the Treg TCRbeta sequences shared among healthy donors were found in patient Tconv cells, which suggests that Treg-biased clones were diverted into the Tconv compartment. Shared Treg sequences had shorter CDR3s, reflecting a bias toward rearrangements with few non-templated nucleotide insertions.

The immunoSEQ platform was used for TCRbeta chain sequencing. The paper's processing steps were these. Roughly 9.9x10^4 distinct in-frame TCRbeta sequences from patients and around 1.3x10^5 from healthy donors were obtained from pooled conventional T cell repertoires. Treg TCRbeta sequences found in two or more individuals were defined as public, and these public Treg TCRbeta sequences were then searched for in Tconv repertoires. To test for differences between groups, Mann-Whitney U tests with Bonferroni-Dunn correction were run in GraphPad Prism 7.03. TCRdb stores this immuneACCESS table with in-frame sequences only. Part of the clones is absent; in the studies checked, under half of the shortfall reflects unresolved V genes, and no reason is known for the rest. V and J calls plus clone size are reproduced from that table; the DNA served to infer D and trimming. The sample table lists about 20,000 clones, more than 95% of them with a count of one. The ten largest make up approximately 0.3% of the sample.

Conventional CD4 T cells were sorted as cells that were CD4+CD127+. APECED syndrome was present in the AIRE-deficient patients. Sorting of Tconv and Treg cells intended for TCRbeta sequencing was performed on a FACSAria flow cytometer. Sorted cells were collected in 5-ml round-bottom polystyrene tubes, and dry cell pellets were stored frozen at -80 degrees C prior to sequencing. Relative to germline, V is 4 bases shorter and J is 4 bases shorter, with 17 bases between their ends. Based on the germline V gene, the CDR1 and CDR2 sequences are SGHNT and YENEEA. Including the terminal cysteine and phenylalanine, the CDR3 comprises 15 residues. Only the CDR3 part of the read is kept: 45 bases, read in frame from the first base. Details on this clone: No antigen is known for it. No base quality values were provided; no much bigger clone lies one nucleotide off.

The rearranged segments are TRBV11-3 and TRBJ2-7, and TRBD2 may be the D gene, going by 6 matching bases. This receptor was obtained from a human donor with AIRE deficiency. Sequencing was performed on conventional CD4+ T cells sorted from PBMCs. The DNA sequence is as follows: TGTGCCAGCAGCTCGCGTCAAGGAGGGGTGTACGAGCAGTACTTC. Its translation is CASSSRQGGVYEQYF.